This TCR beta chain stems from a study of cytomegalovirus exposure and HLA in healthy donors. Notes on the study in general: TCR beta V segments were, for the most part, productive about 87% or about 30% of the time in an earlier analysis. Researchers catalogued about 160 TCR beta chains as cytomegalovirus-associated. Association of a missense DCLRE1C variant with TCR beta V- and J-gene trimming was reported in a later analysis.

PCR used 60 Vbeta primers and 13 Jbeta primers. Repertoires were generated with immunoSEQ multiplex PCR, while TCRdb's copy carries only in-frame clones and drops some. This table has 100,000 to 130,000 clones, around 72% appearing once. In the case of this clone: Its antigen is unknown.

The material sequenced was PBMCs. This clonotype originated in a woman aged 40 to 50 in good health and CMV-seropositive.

The CDR3 spells CASTGGPSTDTQYF. The CDR3 DNA reads as TGTGCCAGCACGGGGGGCCCCAGCACAGATACGCAGTATTTT. The chain joins TRBV6-1 to TRBJ2-3; TRBD2 is a possible D gene (7 bases). Trimming removed 7 bases at V and 0 bases at J, with 11 bases between. The germline V gene has CDR1 MNHNS and CDR2 SASEGT. The CDR3 loop spans 14 amino acids.